Each of the 25 T cell receptor beta chains below was sequenced from the same sample in a study of cytomegalovirus exposure and HLA in healthy donors. PCR employed 60 Vbeta and 13 Jbeta primers. The repertoire was sequenced with immunoSEQ multiplex PCR; TCRdb's copy has only in-frame clones and lacks some. The sample has 100,000 to 150,000 clones, over 60% seen once. Sequenced material: PBMCs. These TCRs come from a woman aged 55 to 70 in good health and CMV-seronegative.

This clone was found a few times. V gene TRBV7-9 combines with J gene TRBJ2-7; 8 nucleotides align to TRBD1. Losses at the gene ends were 7 bases for V and 6 bases for J; bases not matched to a gene: 11. The CDR3 has 14 amino acids. CDR1 and CDR2 (germline): SEHNR, FQNEAQ (reference sequence). CDR3 residues: CASTVQGERAEQYF. CDR3 bases: TGTGCCAGCACCGTACAGGGGGAGAGGGCCGAGCAGTACTTC. The variable domain in full, with the rest retrieved from reference TRBV7-9 and TRBJ2-7, is DTGVSQNPRHKITKRGQNVTFRCDPISEHNRLYWYRQTLGQGPEFLTYFQNEAQLEKSRLLSDRFSAERPKGSFSTLEIQRTEQGDSAMYLCASTVQGERAEQYFGPGTRLTVT.

CDR3 DNA: TGCGCCAGCAGCCAAGAGGGGGTGGCAGGGGGAGGTGAAAAACTGTTTTTT. Encoded protein: CASSQEGVAGGGEKLFF. The genes are TRBV4-1 and TRBJ1-4; 7 bases align to TRBD1. There are 17 residues in the CDR3. V lost 0 bases and J lost 7; bases outside the gene matches: 11. The germline gives CDR1 MGHRA, CDR2 YSYEKL.

The chain joins TRBV5-1 to TRBJ2-2; 8 positions agree with TRBD1. CDR3 size: 17 residues. Per the germline V gene, CDR1 is SGHRS and CDR2 is YFSETQ. J lost 4 bases, V lost 0 bases, and 8 bases had no gene match. The DNA for the CDR3 is TGCGCCAGCAGCTTGGCGACAGGGGCAGAAACCACCGGGGAGCTGTTTTTT. Translating gives CASSLATGAETTGELFF. The full variable domain, in which reference TRBV5-1 and TRBJ2-2 provide the parts outside the CDR3, is KAGVTQTPRYLIKTRGQQVTLSCSPISGHRSVSWYQQTPGQGLQFLFEYFSETQRNKGNFPGRFSGRQFSNSRSEMNVSTLELGDSALYLCASSLATGAETTGELFFGEGSRLTVL.

The CDR3 bases are TGTGCCAGCAGCTTAGAGGGACAGGGTCTCTCTGGCTACACCTTC. It is translated as CASSLEGQGLSGYTF. The chain uses TRBV7-8 and TRBJ1-2; 9 bases are a match to TRBD1. The V and J ends lost 1 base and 7 bases, in that order; junction bases with no gene match: 7. CDR1 and CDR2 (germline): SGHVS, FQNEAQ. CDR3 length equals 15 residues.

The chain couples TRBV19 to TRBJ2-2, with 7 positions matching TRBD1. The CDR3 is 14 residues long. V lost 7 bases and J lost 1; bases outside the gene matches: 3. Germline-derived CDR1 and CDR2 are LNHDA and SQIVND (reference sequence). Here the CDR3 reads CASTSGGNTGELFF. The CDR3 DNA follows: TGTGCCAGTACCTCAGGGGGGAACACCGGGGAGCTGTTTTTT.

V is TRBV15 and J is TRBJ1-3, with a weak D call TRBD1 (5 bases). The CDR3 contains 13 residues. Germline assignment: CDR1 LNHNV and CDR2 YYDKDF (reference sequence). Trimming took off 6 bases at V and 7 bases at J, with 13 bases between the two ends. CDR3 nucleotide sequence: TGTGCCACCAGTTGGGGGGACCGGAACACCATATATTTT. Encoded protein: CATSWGDRNTIYF.

This clone was detected once. The rearrangement uses TRBV2 and TRBJ2-6; D is perhaps TRBD2 (5 bases). CDR1 SNHLY and CDR2 FYNNEI come from the germline V gene. The ends were cut back, 4 bases at V and 4 bases at J, with 11 bases in the middle. The CDR3 is 15 residues long. Here the CDR3 DNA reads TGTGCCAGCAGTGGACTAAGGACCGGGGCCAACGTCCTGACTTTC. Amino acid sequence: CASSGLRTGANVLTF.

The chain carries TRBV10-1 and TRBJ2-7, with 7 bases lining up with TRBD1. The junction had 1 base not matched to a gene; V was cut back by 3 bases and J by 5 bases. The length of the CDR3 is 12 residues. The germline V gene has CDR1 WNHNN and CDR2 SYGVQD (reference sequence). This CDR3 is CASSDDRDEQYF. The CDR3 DNA reads as TGCGCCAGCAGTGACGACAGGGACGAGCAGTACTTC.

The V call is TRBV4-1, the J call TRBJ1-5; the match to TRBD1 covers 11 bases. The J segment lost 5 bases and the V segment lost 4 bases, leaving 4 bases of the junction unmatched. The V gene's germline CDR1 is MGHRA and CDR2 YSYEKL. This CDR3 region has 15 residues. This chain's CDR3 is CASSPGQGADQPQHF. The CDR3 region has the DNA TGCGCCAGCAGCCCAGGACAGGGGGCAGATCAGCCCCAGCATTTT.

This chain connects TRBV28 to TRBJ1-2; no clear D. CDR1 and CDR2 (germline): MDHEN, SYDVKM. The CDR3 has 13 amino acids. The V end lost 2 bases, the J end lost 7 bases, and 11 bases lay between the germline ends. CDR3 loop: CASSLTGSGGYTF. In DNA form, the CDR3 reads TGTGCCAGCAGTTTAACGGGTAGTGGTGGCTACACCTTC.

This chain links TRBV6-5 with TRBJ1-2, with a tentative D call TRBD1 (5 bases). Germline CDR1 reads MNHEY; CDR2 reads SVGAGI. Trimming pared 2 bases from V and 1 base from J, leaving 8 bases between. The CDR3 is made up of 14 amino acids. The CDR3 spells CASSYRGHNYGYTF. The CDR3 nucleotides are TGTGCCAGCAGTTACCGCGGACATAACTATGGCTACACCTTC.

The rearrangement links TRBV6-5 to TRBJ2-7; TRBD1 aligns across 7 bases. The trim removed 0 bases at V and 3 bases at J, leaving 2 bases unmatched. There are 14 residues in the CDR3. Germline assignment: CDR1 MNHEY and CDR2 SVGAGI. The CDR3 protein is CASSYSGQFYEQYF. CDR3 in DNA: TGTGCCAGCAGTTACTCGGGACAGTTCTACGAGCAGTACTTC.

This clone occurred once. The V call is TRBV7-9, the J call TRBJ2-1; D is possibly TRBD2 (6 bases). The CDR3 contains 11 residues. The V end lost 5 bases, the J end lost 8 bases, and 7 bases lay between the germline ends. In germline, CDR1 is SEHNR, CDR2 FQNEAQ (reference sequence). CDR3 region: CASSGTDEQFF. As DNA, the CDR3 is TGTGCCAGCAGCGGGACTGATGAGCAGTTCTTC.

J is TRBJ2-1 and V is TRBV7-3; the match to TRBD2 covers 10 bases. This CDR3 has 16 residues. Per the germline V gene, CDR1 is SGHTA and CDR2 is FQGTGA. V lost 5 bases to trimming and J lost 9 bases; unmatched junction nucleotides: 13. The DNA for the CDR3 is TGTGCCAGCAGCATATCGGGAGCGGGGGGGTCGAGTGAGCAGTTCTTC. Protein sequence: CASSISGAGGSSEQFF.

In its sample, this clone was seen once. The V call is TRBV6-1, the J call TRBJ2-7; 7 bases agree with TRBD1. The CDR3 extends over 15 amino acids. The germline gives CDR1 MNHNS, CDR2 SASEGT. The J segment lost 2 bases and the V segment lost 4 bases, leaving 8 bases of the junction unmatched. The DNA for the CDR3 is TGTGCCAGCAGTGTATCGACAGGGCGAACCTACGAGCAGTACTTC. It yields the protein CASSVSTGRTYEQYF.

This chain links TRBV5-8 with TRBJ2-7; 7 nucleotides line up with TRBD2. The germline V gene has CDR1 SGHTS and CDR2 YDEGEE. With V trimmed by 1 base and J by 4 bases, 8 bases remained unmatched. The CDR3 is made up of 15 amino acids. CDR3 loop: CASSLSFGGRYEQYF. The CDR3 nucleotides are TGTGCCAGCAGCTTGAGTTTTGGCGGGAGATACGAGCAGTACTTC.

The chain has TRBV7-2 and TRBJ2-3, with 7 bases that match TRBD2. The CDR3 length is 15 residues. CDR1 is SGHTA, CDR2 FQGNSA, per germline. V lost 7 bases and J lost 1; bases outside the gene matches: 8. CDR3 in DNA: TGTGCCAGCACCCTAAGCGGGGTACGCACAGATACGCAGTATTTT. This translates into CASTLSGVRTDTQYF.

This clone has just one count. This chain connects TRBV5-1 to TRBJ2-2; maybe TRBD1 (6 bases). The CDR3 runs 14 residues. Germline loops: CDR1 SGHRS, CDR2 YFSETQ. V gave up 3 bases and J gave up 5 bases, with 11 bases separating them. The CDR3 protein is CASSSGGGTGELFF. As DNA, the CDR3 is TGCGCCAGCAGCTCTGGGGGCGGGACCGGGGAGCTGTTTTTT.

The chain couples TRBV30 to TRBJ1-3, with D hard to call. The germline V and J ends were trimmed by 5 bases and 4 bases, with 6 bases remaining between them. Germline V gives CDR1 GTSNPN, CDR2 SVGIG (reference sequence). The CDR3 contains 11 residues. The CDR3 nucleotides read TGTGCCTGGCTGACAGGAAACACCATATATTTT. It encodes CAWLTGNTIYF.

The chain recombines TRBV9 with TRBJ2-1; 8 nucleotides agree with TRBD2. Germline assignment: CDR1 SGDLS and CDR2 YYNGEE. After removal of 0 bases from V and 7 bases from J, the junction contained 6 bases not matched to a gene. The CDR3 spans 15 residues. The CDR3 nucleotides read TGTGCCAGCAGCGTAGTGGGACTAGAGGGTAATGAGCAGTTCTTC. Translation gives CASSVVGLEGNEQFF.

As DNA, the CDR3 is TGTGCCAGCAGTTGGACAGGGAGAGGCAAGCAGTACTTC. Amino acid sequence: CASSWTGRGKQYF. V gene TRBV28 combines with J gene TRBJ2-7; 8 nucleotides agree with TRBD1. Germline CDR1 is MDHEN and CDR2 is SYDVKM. V was clipped by 4 bases and J by 8 bases; unmatched bases: 7. CDR3 length: 13 amino acids.

The chain links TRBV28 to TRBJ1-2; 9 bases align to TRBD1. With V trimmed by 4 bases and J by 8 bases, 11 bases remained unmatched. In germline, CDR1 is MDHEN, CDR2 SYDVKM. The CDR3 has 15 amino acids. This CDR3 reads CASSWGTGKAGGYTF. CDR3 nucleotide sequence: TGTGCCAGCAGTTGGGGGACAGGGAAAGCAGGAGGCTACACCTTC.

This clone was counted a few times. This chain joins TRBV10-3 and TRBJ2-3, with 11 bases lining up with TRBD2. Germline V gene sequence: CDR1 ENHRY, CDR2 SYGVKD. J gave up 2 bases and V 3 bases, and 4 bases lay outside the gene matches. The CDR3 consists of 16 residues. In nucleotides, the CDR3 is TGTGCCATCAGTGAACCGGGACTAGCGGACACAGATACGCAGTATTTT. Its protein product is CAISEPGLADTDTQYF.

This chain connects TRBV9 to TRBJ2-7; D unresolved. Between the trimmed V and J ends, which lost 6 bases and 3 bases, there was a span of 4 bases. Germline CDR1 reads SGDLS; CDR2 reads YYNGEE. The CDR3 extends over 10 amino acids. CDR3 sequence: CASTSYEQYF. CDR3 nucleotides: TGTGCCAGCACCAGCTACGAGCAGTACTTC.

V gene TRBV19 combines with J gene TRBJ2-7; tentative D call: TRBD1 (6 bases). Between the trimmed V and J ends, which lost 3 bases and 5 bases, there was a span of 11 bases. Germline V gene data show CDR1 as LNHDA and CDR2 as SQIVND (reference sequence). The CDR3 has 13 amino acids. The CDR3: CASSIVAGDEQYF. CDR3 bases: TGTGCCAGTAGTATTGTGGCAGGGGACGAGCAGTACTTC.